This record looks at one TCR beta chain sequence and its context. Its frequency places this clonotype as medium-sized (0.01 to 0.1%); no count is recorded. The target of this receptor is not known. Including cysteine and phenylalanine, the CDR3 has 16 amino acids. This entry has no DNA. The CDR1 and CDR2 encoded by the germline V gene are MDHEN and SYDVKM. The entry originates in a study of CD8 T cells in cerebrospinal fluid in Alzheimer's disease (dated by TCRdb to about 2020). Turning to the overall study: The study assessed CSF T cell clonal expansion with two single-cell approaches: plate-based nested PCR sequencing and droplet-based sequencing. Whether clonally expanded T cells were present in cerebrospinal fluid from healthy elderly individuals and from patients with neurodegenerative disease was tested. In the droplet-based CSF analysis comparing patients with controls, there were 9 healthy controls (approximately 11,000 cells) and 9 patients with MCI or Alzheimer's disease (around 10,000 cells). CSF gene-expression analysis, which included Parkinson's disease patients, covered more than 20 samples in total.

None of the participants had acute infectious disease, and every participant was in good physical condition. Neurodegeneration in patients was confirmed with biomarkers including neurofilament, amyloid-beta and tau. For droplet-based sequencing, live CSF cells were sorted using a live/dead marker. CSF was obtained by lumbar puncture, and immune cells were pelleted by centrifugation at 300g. CSF samples were inspected for red blood cells, and any blood-contaminated sample was excluded. CSF cells were cryopreserved in freezing medium, frozen overnight at -80 degrees C, and subsequently stored in liquid nitrogen. Before analysis, CSF samples were stored for less than six months. Paper-wide results and their limitations: It was cautioned by the authors that a causal link between EBV and Alzheimer's disease is not established by the detection of EBV-specific TCRs in CSF. The EBV-specific clones were neither the most highly expanded clones nor enriched among patients. In pooled data, a highly expanded clone (at least 3% of TCRs) occurred in 1 of 10 healthy subjects versus most of the 6 Alzheimer's patients. The largest CSF clone made up a higher percentage of TCRs in patients with MCI or Alzheimer's disease than in controls. The overall clonality comparison included only samples with detectable clones (roughly eleven healthy, 5 MCI, 5 AD, 6 PD).

The library was built by means of 10x single-cell sequencing. CSF cells were profiled with 10X Genomics single-cell V(D)J and 5' gene-expression libraries. An Illumina NextSeq550 was used to sequence CSF single-cell TCR libraries. The authors processed their data as follows. V(D)J reads were aligned to the vdj-GRCh38 alts ensemble 2.0.0 reference and were analysed with the Cell Ranger vdj pipeline. Cell barcodes sharing the same set of productive CDR3 nucleotide sequences were defined as clonotypes. Clonotype information was added to Seurat v3.0 gene-expression metadata to link clonality with transcriptional profiles. Any CSF cell with more than 1,800 genes, more than 7,500 UMIs or more than 10% mitochondrial reads was removed. CDR3-beta sequences were compared against VDJdb to identify TCRs with known antigen specificity. Only TCRs with complete alpha and beta chains were included in the network analysis of clone sharing, which used the R package qgraph. TCRdb reprocessed the reads and assigns one entry to each CDR3 protein sequence, leaving out DNA. None of the V and J calls come from the authors' own analysis; TCRdb made them. This sample's table has entries for approximately 1,300 distinct CDR3 sequences. 9.5% to 13% of the sample belongs to the ten largest clones.

The origin of this receptor is a human donor with mild cognitive impairment. Sequenced material: cerebrospinal fluid. The chain is assembled from TRBV28 and TRBJ2-2; TCRdb designates TRBD2, a call that cannot be tested without DNA. The CDR3 corresponds to CASWTSGGARPGELFF.